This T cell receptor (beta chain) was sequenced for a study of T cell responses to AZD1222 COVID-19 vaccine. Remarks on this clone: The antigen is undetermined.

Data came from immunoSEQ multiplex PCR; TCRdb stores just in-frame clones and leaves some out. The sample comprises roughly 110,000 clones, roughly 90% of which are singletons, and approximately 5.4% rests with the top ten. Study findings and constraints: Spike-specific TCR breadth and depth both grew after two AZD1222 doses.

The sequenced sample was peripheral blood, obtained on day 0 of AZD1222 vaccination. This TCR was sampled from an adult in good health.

CDR3 nucleotides: TGCGCCAGCAGCCAAGATTTCGGGAGGTACACCGGGGAGCTGTTTTTT. As protein: CASSQDFGRYTGELFF. The chain is built from TRBV4-3 and TRBJ2-2, with 7 bases aligning to TRBD2. The CDR3 runs to 16 residues. Unmatched junction bases numbered 4, after V lost 0 bases and J lost 3 bases. CDR1 is LGHNA and CDR2 is YSLEER in the germline V gene.